This T cell receptor beta chain is drawn from a study of radiation and T cells in renal cell carcinoma. The table came from immunoSEQ multiplex PCR; TCRdb's copy has only in-frame clones and leaves some out. The data show around 100,000 clones, 80% to 90% seen once. Time point described: blood 4 weeks post-SBRT, at nephrectomy. Treatment in this sample: 15 Gy SBRT to primary tumor, nephrectomy 4 weeks later. J was trimmed by 2 bases and V by 1 base; bases with no gene match: 6. Germline V lookup: CDR1 SGHRS, CDR2 YFSETQ. The CDR3 length is 17 residues. This TCR came from a man in his 60s with renal cell carcinoma. The genes are TRBV5-1 and TRBJ2-1; TRBD1 matches 10 bases. The source material was blood, sampled from a patient whose treatment included radiotherapy and nephrectomy. The CDR3 DNA reads as TGCGCCAGCAGCTTGAACTCCGGACAGGGGGCCTACAATGAGCAGTTCTTC. Residues: CASSLNSGQGAYNEQFF.